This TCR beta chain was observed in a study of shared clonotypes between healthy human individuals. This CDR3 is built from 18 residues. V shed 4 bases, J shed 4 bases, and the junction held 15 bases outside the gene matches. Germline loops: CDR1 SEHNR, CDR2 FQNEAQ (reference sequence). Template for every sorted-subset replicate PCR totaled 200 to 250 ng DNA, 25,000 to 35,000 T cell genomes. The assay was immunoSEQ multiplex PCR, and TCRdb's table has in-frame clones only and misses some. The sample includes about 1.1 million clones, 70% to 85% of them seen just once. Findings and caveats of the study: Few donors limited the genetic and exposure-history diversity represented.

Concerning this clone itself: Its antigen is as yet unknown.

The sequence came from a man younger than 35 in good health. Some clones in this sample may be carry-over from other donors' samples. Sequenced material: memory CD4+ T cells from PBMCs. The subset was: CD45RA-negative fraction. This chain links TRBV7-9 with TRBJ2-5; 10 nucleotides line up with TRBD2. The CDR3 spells CASSSKFEMSGRGETQYF. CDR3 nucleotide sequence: TGTGCCAGCAGCTCGAAGTTCGAGATGAGCGGGAGGGGAGAGACCCAGTACTTC.